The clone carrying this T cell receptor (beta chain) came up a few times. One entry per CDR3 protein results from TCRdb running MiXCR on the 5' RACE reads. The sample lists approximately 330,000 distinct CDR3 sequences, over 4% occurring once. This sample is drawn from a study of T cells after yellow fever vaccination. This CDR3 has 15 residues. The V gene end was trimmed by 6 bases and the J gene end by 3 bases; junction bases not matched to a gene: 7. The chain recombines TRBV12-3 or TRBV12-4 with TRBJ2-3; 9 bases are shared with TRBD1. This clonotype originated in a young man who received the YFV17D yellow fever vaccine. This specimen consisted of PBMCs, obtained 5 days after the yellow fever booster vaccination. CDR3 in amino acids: CASRGGQGWTDTQYF. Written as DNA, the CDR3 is TGTGCCAGCAGGGGGGGACAGGGTTGGACAGATACGCAGTATTTT.